These T cell receptor beta chains were read from a single sample in a study of cytomegalovirus exposure and HLA in healthy donors. Profiled with immunoSEQ multiplex PCR; TCRdb holds only in-frame clones, not every one. The repertoire has about 160,000 clones, over 65% of them found once; the top ten carry 4.5% to 5%. The sequencing sample was made of PBMCs. Every receptor here comes from a man aged 18 to 35 in good health and CMV-seropositive. Each CDR3 is given with its conserved first and last residue. The D gene is left open where the match is weak. Clone size, where shown, is once, few, many, or a class for clones that have expanded.

J gene | D gene | V gene | clone size | CDR3 protein | CDR3 DNA
TRBJ1-1 | TRBD1 | TRBV10-1 | - | CASTNSGGRTEAFF | TGCGCCAGCACTAATTCAGGGGGCAGGACTGAAGCTTTCTTT
TRBJ1-1 | - | TRBV7-9 | - | CASSSGSAGGWDTEAFF | TGTGCCAGCAGCTCTGGTTCCGCGGGGGGCTGGGACACTGAAGCTTTCTTT
TRBJ2-5 | - | TRBV13 | once | CASNQGRDGTQYF | TGTGCCAGCAATCAGGGGAGGGACGGGACCCAGTACTTC
TRBJ2-1 | TRBD2 | TRBV5-5 | - | CASSLVGGEGYEQFF | TGTGCCAGCAGCTTGGTTGGAGGGGAGGGATATGAGCAGTTCTTC
TRBJ1-1 | - | TRBV7-6 | - | CASSLVRSSPEAFF | TGTGCCAGCAGCTTGGTGCGTTCGAGTCCTGAAGCTTTCTTT
TRBJ1-5 | TRBD1 | TRBV6-1 | - | CASREGTVVNQPQHF | TGTGCCAGCAGGGAAGGGACAGTAGTCAATCAGCCCCAGCATTTT
TRBJ1-5 | TRBD1 | TRBV28 | - | CASSRQGWNQPQHF | TGTGCCAGCAGCCGACAGGGTTGGAATCAGCCCCAGCATTTT
TRBJ1-2 | TRBD1 | TRBV4-2 | - | CASSQRTGVNYGYTF | TGTGCCAGCAGCCAACGGACAGGGGTTAACTATGGCTACACCTTC
TRBJ1-2 | - | TRBV5-1 | - | CASSMDSTNYGYTF | TGCGCCAGCAGCATGGACAGTACTAACTATGGCTACACCTTC
TRBJ2-1 | TRBD2 | TRBV2 | - | CASSEGVAGGRVRQFF | TGTGCCAGCAGTGAAGGCGTAGCGGGAGGGAGGGTACGGCAGTTCTTC
TRBJ1-4 | - | TRBV28 | few | CASSTAGGNEKLFF | TGTGCCAGCAGTACAGCGGGAGGGAATGAAAAACTGTTTTTT
TRBJ2-3 | - | TRBV9 | - | CASSVGNLGADTQYF | TGTGCCAGCAGCGTAGGCAACTTAGGGGCAGATACGCAGTATTTT
TRBJ2-1 | - | TRBV7-6 | - | CASSSANRRLVSNRYNEQFF | TGTGCCAGCAGCTCAGCAAACCGAAGACTAGTATCCAATCGATACAATGAGCAGTTCTTC
TRBJ2-1 | - | TRBV29-1 | - | CSVEYPERPGNEQFF | TGCAGCGTTGAATATCCTGAGCGGCCCGGGAATGAGCAGTTCTTC
TRBJ1-2 | - | TRBV7-2 | - | CASSFQIDRGYTF | TGTGCCAGCAGCTTCCAGATCGATCGTGGCTACACCTTC
TRBJ2-3 | TRBD2 | TRBV5-8 | - | CASSFSGAKTDTQYF | TGTGCCAGCAGCTTTAGCGGGGCCAAGACAGATACGCAGTATTTT
TRBJ2-2 | TRBD1 | TRBV11-2 | once | CASSLTGGSTGELFF | TGTGCCAGCAGCCTAACAGGGGGCAGCACCGGGGAGCTGTTTTTT
TRBJ2-3 | TRBD2 | TRBV11-2 | once | CASSLSLAGAAYTQYF | TGTGCCAGCAGCTTAAGCCTAGCGGGTGCTGCGTATACGCAGTATTTT
TRBJ2-3 | TRBD1 | TRBV11-2 | - | CASSSLQGRQGDTQYF | TGTGCCAGCAGCTCCTTACAGGGGCGCCAGGGAGATACGCAGTATTTT
TRBJ1-2 | - | TRBV5-1 | - | CASSSEEGPYGYTF | TGCGCCAGCAGCTCGGAGGAGGGACCCTATGGCTACACCTTC
TRBJ1-1 | - | TRBV6-5 | - | CASSYRGDTEAFF | TGTGCCAGCAGTTACCGGGGTGACACTGAAGCTTTCTTT
TRBJ1-4 | - | TRBV11-2 | - | CASSSILTGQPGEKLFF | TGTGCCAGCAGCTCTATTCTGACCGGCCAACCGGGTGAAAAACTGTTTTTT
TRBJ1-1 | TRBD1 | TRBV10-3 | few | CASRDRLNTEAFF | TGTGCCAGCCGGGACAGACTTAACACTGAAGCTTTCTTT
TRBJ2-1 | TRBD2 | TRBV7-9 | - | CASSWRLADNEQFF | TGTGCCAGCAGCTGGAGACTAGCGGACAATGAGCAGTTCTTC
TRBJ2-1 | TRBD2 | TRBV29-1 | - | CSVDAWEGWNNEQFF | TGCAGCGTTGATGCTTGGGAGGGGTGGAACAATGAGCAGTTCTTC
TRBJ2-2 | TRBD1 | TRBV30 | - | CARAAGGSNTGELFF | TGTGCCCGGGCCGCAGGGGGTTCGAACACCGGGGAGCTGTTTTTT
TRBJ1-6 | TRBD1 | TRBV14 | - | CASSQAGGSPLHF | TGTGCCAGCAGCCAAGCAGGGGGCTCACCCCTCCACTTT
TRBJ2-1 | - | TRBV11-3 | - | CASSLDGGYNEQFF | TGTGCCAGCAGCTTAGACGGGGGCTACAATGAGCAGTTCTTC